This record covers a single T cell receptor beta chain. Antigen specificity is unknown. Other nucleotide sequences in the sample specify the same CDR3. TCRdb keeps only in-frame clones here, not all; method: immunoSEQ multiplex PCR. The table includes 2 million to 2.5 million clones, over 85% detected once. This specimen belongs to a study of shared clonotypes between healthy human individuals. Notes on the study in general: Depth was large, yet rarefaction showed that sorted-subset sequencing was incomplete.

Looked up from germline, CDR1 is SGHTA and CDR2 is FQGTGA. The ends were cut back, 2 bases at V and 3 bases at J, with 7 bases in the middle. CDR3 length: 13 residues. The clonotype comes from a man aged 18 to 29 in good health. Some clones in this sample may be carry-over from other donors' samples. Sequenced sample: naive CD4+ T cells from PBMCs. Stated subset: CD45RA+ positively selected. The rearrangement joins TRBV7-3 to TRBJ1-1; the D gene is possibly TRBD1 (5 bases). The CDR3 here is CASSLQGHTEAFF. The DNA for the CDR3 is TGTGCCAGCAGCTTACAGGGCCACACTGAAGCTTTCTTT.